This paragraph covers one TCR beta chain sequence. The data are from a study of blood T cells in healthy people across ages. PCR was performed a second time for roughly 7 to 11 cycles using a sample-barcoded 5' primer and a J-beta primer mix. Via MiXCR, TCRdb re-called the 5' RACE reads, giving one row per CDR3 protein. Of more than 650,000 distinct CDR3 sequences listed, around 24% are singletons. The same sample was also studied in work on T cells of mothers and their children.

Sequencing was done on a sample of blood. This TCR came from a boy younger than 18 in good health.

The CDR3 reads CASSGTSGSSYNEQFF. CDR3 sequence (DNA): TGTGCCAGCTCCGGGACTAGCGGGAGCTCCTACAATGAGCAGTTCTTC. The chain links TRBV6-1 to TRBJ2-1; 14 positions match TRBD2. This CDR3 is built from 16 residues. With V trimmed by 8 bases and J by 0 bases, 3 bases remained unmatched. Germline loops: CDR1 MNHNS, CDR2 SASEGT.